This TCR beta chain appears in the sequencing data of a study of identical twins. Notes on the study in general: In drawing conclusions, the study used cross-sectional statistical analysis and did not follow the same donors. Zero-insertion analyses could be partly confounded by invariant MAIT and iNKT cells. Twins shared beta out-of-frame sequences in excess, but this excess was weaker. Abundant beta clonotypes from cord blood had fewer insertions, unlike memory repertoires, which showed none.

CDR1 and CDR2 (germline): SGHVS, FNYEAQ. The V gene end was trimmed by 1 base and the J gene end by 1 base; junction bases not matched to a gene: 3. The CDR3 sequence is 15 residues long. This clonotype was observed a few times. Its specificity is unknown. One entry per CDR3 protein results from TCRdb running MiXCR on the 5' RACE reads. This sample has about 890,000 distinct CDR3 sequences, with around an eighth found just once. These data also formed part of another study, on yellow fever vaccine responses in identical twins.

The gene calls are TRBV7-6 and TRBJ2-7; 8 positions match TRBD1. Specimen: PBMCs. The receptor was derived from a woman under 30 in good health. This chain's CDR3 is CASSLGTGPSYEQYV. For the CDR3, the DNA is TGTGCCAGCAGCTTAGGGACAGGGCCATCCTACGAGCAGTACGTC.